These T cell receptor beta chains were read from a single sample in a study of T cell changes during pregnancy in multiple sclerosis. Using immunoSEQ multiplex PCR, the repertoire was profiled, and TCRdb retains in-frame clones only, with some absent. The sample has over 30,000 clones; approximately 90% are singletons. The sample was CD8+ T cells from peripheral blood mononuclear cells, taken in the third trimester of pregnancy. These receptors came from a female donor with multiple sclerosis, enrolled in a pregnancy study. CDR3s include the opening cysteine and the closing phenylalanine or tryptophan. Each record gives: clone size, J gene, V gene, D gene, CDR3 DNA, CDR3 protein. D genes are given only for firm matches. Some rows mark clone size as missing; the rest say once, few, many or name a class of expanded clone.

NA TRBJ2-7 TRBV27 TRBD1 TGTGCCAGCCATCCAGGGGGCAACTCCTACGAGCAGTACTTC CASHPGGNSYEQYF
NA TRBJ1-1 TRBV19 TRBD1 TGTGCCAGTAGTCCCGGACAGGGGGCTTCAGCTTTCTTT CASSPGQGASAFF
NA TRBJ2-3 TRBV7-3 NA TGTGCCAGCAGCCACGAAAGTTGGGGGGGCACAGATACGCAGTATTTT CASSHESWGGTDTQYF
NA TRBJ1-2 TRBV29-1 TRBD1 TGCAGCGTTGAGGGACAGGGAGTTGACTATGGCTACACCTTC CSVEGQGVDYGYTF
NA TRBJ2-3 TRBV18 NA TGTGCCAGCTCACCATCGGGTCCTAGCACAGATACGCAGTATTTT CASSPSGPSTDTQYF
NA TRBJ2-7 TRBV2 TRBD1 TGTGCCAGCAGTGAAACAGGGGTGAACCTGTACGAGCAGTACTTC CASSETGVNLYEQYF
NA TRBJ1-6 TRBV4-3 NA TGCGCCAGCAGCCAAGATCGGGGCTCCTATAATTCACCCCTCCACTTT CASSQDRGSYNSPLHF
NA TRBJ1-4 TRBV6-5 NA TGTGCCAGCAGTTCGCGTGGACTCGTTAATGAAAAACTGTTTTTT CASSSRGLVNEKLFF
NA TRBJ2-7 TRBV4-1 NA TGCGCCAGCAGCCAGGGGGCAACCCCCGGGTCCTACGAGCAGTACTTC CASSQGATPGSYEQYF
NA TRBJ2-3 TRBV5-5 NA TGTGCCAGCACCACTACAGATACGCAGTATTTT CASTTTDTQYF
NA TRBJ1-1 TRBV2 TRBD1 TGTGCCAGCACCCCCTCAGGGACAGGGGGCACTGAAGCTTTCTTT CASTPSGTGGTEAFF
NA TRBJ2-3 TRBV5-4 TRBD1 TGTGCCAGCAGCTTTGGACAGGGGACAGATACGCAGTATTTT CASSFGQGTDTQYF
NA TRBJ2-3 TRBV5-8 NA TGTGCCAGCACCCAGGGGGGACCAGTAGGGGATACGCAGTATTTT CASTQGGPVGDTQYF
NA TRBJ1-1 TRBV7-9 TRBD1 TGTGCCAGCAGCTCACCACAGGGGCCGAACACTGAAGCTTTCTTT CASSSPQGPNTEAFF
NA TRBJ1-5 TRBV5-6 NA TGTGCCAGCAGCGGGGCGGCGGAGGGGTCCCAGCATTTT CASSGAAEGSQHF
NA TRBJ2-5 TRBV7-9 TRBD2 TGTGCCAGCAGCCCGGGCGGGGGGGGACAAGAGACCCAGTACTTC CASSPGGGGQETQYF
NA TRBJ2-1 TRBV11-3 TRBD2 TGTGCCAGCAGCCATCTAGGGCTAGCGGGGGGGCTCAGTGATGAGCAGTTCTTC CASSHLGLAGGLSDEQFF
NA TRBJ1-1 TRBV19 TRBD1 TGTGCCAGCCGGACAGGGAGGAACACTGAAGCTTTCTTT CASRTGRNTEAFF
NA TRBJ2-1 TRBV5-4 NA TGTGCCAGCAGCTTGGGAGCGGGTGATTACAATGAGCAGTTCTTC CASSLGAGDYNEQFF
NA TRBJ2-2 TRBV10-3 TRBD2 TGTGCCATCAGTGACTTAGCGGGGGGGTTCGGCGGGGAGCTGTTTTTT CAISDLAGGFGGELFF
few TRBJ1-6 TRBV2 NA TGTGCCAGCGTAACAGGTCTGGATTCACCCCTCCACTTT CASVTGLDSPLHF
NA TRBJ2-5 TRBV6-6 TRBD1 TGTGCCAGCAGTTACGGGACAGGGGTAGAGACCCAGTACTTC CASSYGTGVETQYF
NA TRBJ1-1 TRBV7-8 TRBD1 TGTGCCAGCAGCGGACAGGGTAGAGGCACTGAAGCTTTCTTT CASSGQGRGTEAFF
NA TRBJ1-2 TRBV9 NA TGTGCCAGCAGCGAGAGGTGGGGGGACTATGGCTACACCTTC CASSERWGDYGYTF
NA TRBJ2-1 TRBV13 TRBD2 TGTGCCAGCAGCCCCCCGGGACTAGCGGGGAAATACAATGAGCAGTTCTTC CASSPPGLAGKYNEQFF
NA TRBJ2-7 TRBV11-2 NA TGTGCCAGCAGCTTAGGCAGAACCTACGAGCAGTACTTC CASSLGRTYEQYF
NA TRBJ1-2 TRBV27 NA TGTGCCAGCAGTTTATCAAATGTATGGGCCAGGGTTCATGGCTACACCTTC CASSLSNVWARVHGYTF
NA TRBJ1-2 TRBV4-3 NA TGCGCCAGCAGCCAAGATGCCACAGGAAACTATGGCTACACCTTC CASSQDATGNYGYTF
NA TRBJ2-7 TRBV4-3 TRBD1 TGCGCCAGCAGCCCCCGGACAGGCCGACCCTACGAGCAGTACTTC CASSPRTGRPYEQYF
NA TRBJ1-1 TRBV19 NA TGTGCCAGTAGTATAGGAGAGAACACTGAAGCTTTCTTT CASSIGENTEAFF